Each of the 6 T cell receptor beta chains below was sequenced from the same sample in a study of neurological immune-mediated disorders. TCRdb recomputed calls from the 5' RACE reads with MiXCR, one row per CDR3 protein. The table lists around 15,000 distinct CDR3 sequences, approximately 21% of them singletons, with approximately 22% in the top ten. The sequencing input was PBMCs. Receptor source: a man aged 50-59 years in good health.

In regard to this clonotype: It is unclear where the CDR3 begins or ends on the DNA, so no DNA is shown, and the CDR3 is as TCRdb lists it. The chain combines TRBV5-1 with TRBJ2-5; TRBD2, the D gene given by the table, was not confirmed from the DNA. Germline CDR1 and CDR2: SGHRS and YFSETQ. From its first to its last residue, the CDR3 has 19 amino acids. The CDR3 here is CASSFYICSARTDQETQYF.

This clonotype occurred many times. The rearrangement joins TRBV7-9 to TRBJ2-1; a weak D match, TRBD1 (6 bases). Per germline, CDR1 SEHNR and CDR2 FQNEAQ (reference sequence). Trimming stripped 4 bases from V and 6 bases from J, with 10 bases between. The CDR3 extends over 13 amino acids. CDR3 bases: TGTGCCAGCAGCTCACAGGGAAGCAATGAGCAGTTCTTC. As protein: CASSSQGSNEQFF.

The CDR3 coding sequence is TGTGCCAGCAGCACCCAGACAGGGGGTATTGGAAACACCATATATTTT. This gives the protein CASSTQTGGIGNTIYF. This chain joins TRBV7-6 and TRBJ1-3; 9 nucleotides agree with TRBD1. CDR1 is SGHVS and CDR2 is FNYEAQ in the germline V gene. The CDR3 is made up of 16 amino acids. J gave up 3 bases and V 5 bases, and 8 bases lay outside the gene matches.

There are many counts of this clonotype. The V gene is TRBV25-1, the J gene TRBJ2-4; D is ambiguous. Germline V gives CDR1 MGHDK, CDR2 SYGVNS. The CDR3 is 17 residues long. V shed 1 base and J shed 0 bases, with 13 bases lying between them. CDR3 region: CASSESVIFPAKNIQYF. In DNA form, the CDR3 reads TGTGCCAGCAGTGAATCGGTGATCTTCCCAGCCAAAAACATTCAGTACTTC.

This clonotype was found many times. This chain links TRBV20-1 with TRBJ2-3; D might be TRBD1 or TRBD2, each matching 5 bases. Trimming stripped 2 bases from V and 2 bases from J, with 14 bases between. This CDR3 is 15 amino acids long. Per germline, CDR1 DFQATT and CDR2 SNEGSKA (reference sequence). DNA of the CDR3: TGCAGTGCTAGACGTGAGGGGACGACCACAGATACGCAGTATTTT. This encodes CSARREGTTTDTQYF.

This clonotype was counted at least ten times. V and J are TRBV7-6 and TRBJ2-7, with 8 bases lining up with TRBD1. The germline gives CDR1 SGHVS, CDR2 FNYEAQ. The J segment lost 0 bases and the V segment lost 5 bases, leaving 12 bases of the junction unmatched. CDR3 length: 17 amino acids. Here the CDR3 DNA reads TGTGCCAGCAGCAACTACTTAACCGGGACAGGCTCCTACGAGCAGTACTTC. As protein: CASSNYLTGTGSYEQYF.